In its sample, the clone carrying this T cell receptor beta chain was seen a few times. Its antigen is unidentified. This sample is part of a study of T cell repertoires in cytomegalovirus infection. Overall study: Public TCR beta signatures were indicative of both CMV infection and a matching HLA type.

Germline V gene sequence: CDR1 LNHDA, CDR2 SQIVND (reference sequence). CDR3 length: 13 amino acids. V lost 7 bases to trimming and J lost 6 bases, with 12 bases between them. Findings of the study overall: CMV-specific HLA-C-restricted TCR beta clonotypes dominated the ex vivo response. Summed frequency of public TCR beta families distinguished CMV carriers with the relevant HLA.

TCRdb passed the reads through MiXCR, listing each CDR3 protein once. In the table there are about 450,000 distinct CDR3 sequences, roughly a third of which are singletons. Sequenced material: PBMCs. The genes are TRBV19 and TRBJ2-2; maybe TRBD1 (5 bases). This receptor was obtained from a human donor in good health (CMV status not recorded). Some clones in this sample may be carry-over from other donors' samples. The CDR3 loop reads CASNSRVAGELFF. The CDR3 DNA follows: TGTGCCAGTAATTCCAGGGTTGCCGGGGAGCTGTTTTTT. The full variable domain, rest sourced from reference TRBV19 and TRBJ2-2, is DGGITQSPKYLFRKEGQNVTLSCEQNLNHDAMYWYRQDPGQGLRLIYYSQIVNDFQKGDIAEGYSVSREKKESFPLTVTSAQKNPTAFYLCASNSRVAGELFFGEGSRLTVL.